This TCR beta chain came from a study of cytomegalovirus exposure and HLA in healthy donors. The study's findings and limits: A few of the chains that were CMV-associated were confirmed in vitro to be specific for CMV antigens.

The repertoire was sequenced with immunoSEQ multiplex PCR; TCRdb's copy has only in-frame clones and lacks some. There are some 76,000 clones in the sample; over 85% occur only once, and roughly 2% lies in the top ten. The donors were in the roughly 130-subject validation cohort, distinct from the approximately 700-subject first cohort. Germline lookup yields CDR1 SGHDN and CDR2 FVKESK. Deletions cut 6 bases from V and 2 bases from J, with 10 bases between. The CDR3 spans 13 residues. Concerning this clone itself: Its antigen is unknown.

Material: PBMCs. The clonotype was recovered from a woman under 30 in good health and CMV-seronegative. The rearrangement links TRBV14 to TRBJ1-1; D remains ambiguous. The CDR3 sequence: CASSLRVNTEAFF. DNA for the CDR3: TGTGCCAGCAGTCTGAGAGTAAACACTGAAGCTTTCTTT.